The clone carrying this TCR beta chain was seen once. Germline CDR1 LGHNA, CDR2 YNFKEQ. The V and J ends lost 4 bases and 4 bases, in that order; junction bases with no gene match: 9. The CDR3 runs 17 residues. The TCRbeta library was prepared with unique molecular identifiers. TCRdb reprocessed the PCR reads via MiXCR and lists one record per CDR3 protein. The sample lists about 370,000 distinct CDR3 sequences, around 21% seen once, with around 4% in the top ten. These data come from a study of T-cell reconstitution after alpha-beta-depleted transplantation in children. This rearrangement joins TRBV4-2 to TRBJ2-1; 11 bases map to TRBD2. This TCR was recovered from a human donor who donated a stem cell graft to a child with acute myeloid leukemia. The source material was PBMCs from the stem cell graft donor, sampled from the stem cell graft. The DNA for the CDR3 is TGTGCCAGCAGCCCCGGACTAGCGGGCTCACTTTACAATGAGCAGTTCTTC. This sequence encodes CASSPGLAGSLYNEQFF.